The following is a TCR beta chain sequence with its context. The data are from a study of blood T cell repertoires in COVID-19. TCRdb's table, derived via immunoSEQ multiplex PCR, lists solely in-frame clones and lacks some. The sample gives around 260,000 clones, approximately 86% of which show up once; 0.87% is in the top ten. This CDR3 comprises 14 residues. With 0 bases clipped from V and 8 bases from J, the junction kept 5 bases outside the gene matches. CDR1 LGHDT and CDR2 YNNKEL come from the germline V gene (reference sequence). The source material was peripheral blood. This sequence joins TRBV3-1 (or the pseudogene TRBV3-2) and TRBJ1-2; 8 nucleotides align to TRBD1. This clonotype originated in a human donor with COVID-19, enrolled during active disease. The donor label of this sample is uncertain. CDR3 nucleotide sequence: TGTGCCAGCAGCCAAGAGCAGGCAGGGGGCGGCTACACCTTC. Translation gives CASSQEQAGGGYTF.